This T cell receptor (beta chain) was obtained from a study of T cell changes during pregnancy in multiple sclerosis. The protocol was immunoSEQ multiplex PCR, while the TCRdb copy is restricted to in-frame clones and leaves out a portion. In the table there are tens of thousands of clones, around 92% of which are singletons. The germline V gene has CDR1 SGHDT and CDR2 YYEEEE. This CDR3 has 11 residues. V gave up 7 bases and J gave up 4 bases, with 6 bases separating them. The rearrangement uses TRBV5-6 and TRBJ2-1; D is undetermined. The source material was peripheral blood, sampled in the third trimester of pregnancy. The TCR originated in a female donor in good health, enrolled as a control in a pregnancy study. The CDR3 bases are TGTGCCAGCGGTCAGTACAATGAGCAGTTCTTC. This gives the protein CASGQYNEQFF. Using reference TRBV5-6 and TRBJ2-1 for the parts outside the CDR3, the full variable domain is DAGVTQSPTHLIKTRGQQVTLRCSPKSGHDTVSWYQQALGQGPQFIFQYYEEEERQRGNFPDRFSGHQFPNYSSELNVNALLLGDSALYLCASGQYNEQFFGPGTRLTVL.